These T cell receptor beta chains were read from a single sample in a study of cytomegalovirus exposure and HLA in healthy donors. The assay was immunoSEQ multiplex PCR, and TCRdb's table has in-frame clones only and misses some. The sample has some 170,000 clones; 71% are singletons. The sample taken for sequencing was PBMCs. The source is a woman in her twenties or thirties in good health and CMV-seronegative. Both conserved end residues are part of each CDR3. Fields, in order: D gene, V gene, J gene, clone size, CDR3 protein, CDR3 DNA. D genes are given only for firm matches. Not every row has a clone size; where given, it reads once, few, many or a size class.

d_call: .; v_call: TRBV11-2; j_call: TRBJ1-5; clone_size: .; cdr3_aa: CASSGRGNQPQHF; cdr3_nt: TGTGCCAGCAGCGGCCGGGGCAATCAGCCCCAGCATTTT
d_call: .; v_call: TRBV2; j_call: TRBJ1-3; clone_size: .; cdr3_aa: CASRGEGGYGNTIYF; cdr3_nt: TGTGCCAGCCGCGGGGAAGGAGGGTATGGAAACACCATATATTTT
d_call: .; v_call: TRBV9; j_call: TRBJ2-6; clone_size: few; cdr3_aa: CASSVGQNLANVLTF; cdr3_nt: TGTGCCAGCAGCGTGGGGCAGAACCTAGCCAACGTCCTGACTTTC
d_call: TRBD2; v_call: TRBV7-9; j_call: TRBJ2-3; clone_size: .; cdr3_aa: CSSSLASGSNTDTQYF; cdr3_nt: TGTTCCAGCAGCTTAGCCAGCGGGAGTAACACAGATACGCAGTATTTT
d_call: .; v_call: TRBV18; j_call: TRBJ1-2; clone_size: once; cdr3_aa: CASSPPGAAYGYTF; cdr3_nt: TGTGCCAGCTCACCACCAGGGGCGGCCTATGGCTACACCTTC
d_call: .; v_call: TRBV18; j_call: TRBJ1-5; clone_size: .; cdr3_aa: CASSPPGVSNQPQHF; cdr3_nt: TGTGCCAGCTCACCACCAGGGGTTAGCAATCAGCCCCAGCATTTT
d_call: TRBD1; v_call: TRBV27; j_call: TRBJ2-7; clone_size: few; cdr3_aa: CASSSTGAISYEQYF; cdr3_nt: TGTGCCAGCAGTTCCACAGGGGCAATCTCCTACGAGCAGTACTTC
d_call: .; v_call: TRBV2; j_call: TRBJ2-5; clone_size: .; cdr3_aa: CASSQRPGGETQYF; cdr3_nt: TGTGCCAGCAGCCAGAGACCCGGGGGAGAGACCCAGTACTTC
d_call: .; v_call: TRBV25-1; j_call: TRBJ2-2; clone_size: few; cdr3_aa: CASPSGTPTGELFF; cdr3_nt: TGTGCCAGTCCTTCCGGGACTCCTACCGGGGAGCTGTTTTTT
d_call: TRBD1; v_call: TRBV6-1; j_call: TRBJ1-2; clone_size: .; cdr3_aa: CASSEQGARDYGYTF; cdr3_nt: TGTGCCAGCAGCGAACAGGGGGCGCGGGACTATGGCTACACCTTC
d_call: .; v_call: TRBV7-9; j_call: TRBJ1-1; clone_size: .; cdr3_aa: CSSSELNTEAFF; cdr3_nt: TGTTCCAGCAGCGAGTTAAACACTGAAGCTTTCTTT
d_call: TRBD1; v_call: TRBV11-2; j_call: TRBJ1-4; clone_size: .; cdr3_aa: CASTLTGGGLEKLFF; cdr3_nt: TGTGCCAGCACACTGACAGGGGGGGGCCTTGAAAAACTGTTTTTT
d_call: TRBD1; v_call: TRBV7-7; j_call: TRBJ2-7; clone_size: once; cdr3_aa: CASSAGTGSSYEQYF; cdr3_nt: TGTGCCAGCAGCGCCGGGACAGGAAGCTCCTACGAGCAGTACTTC
d_call: TRBD1; v_call: TRBV18; j_call: TRBJ2-7; clone_size: .; cdr3_aa: CASSSGRTGMTYEQYF; cdr3_nt: TGTGCCAGCTCATCCGGACGGACAGGAATGACATACGAGCAGTACTTC
d_call: TRBD1; v_call: TRBV6-5; j_call: TRBJ1-4; clone_size: few; cdr3_aa: CASRTGGYGEKLFF; cdr3_nt: TGTGCCAGCAGAACAGGGGGGTACGGTGAAAAACTGTTTTTT